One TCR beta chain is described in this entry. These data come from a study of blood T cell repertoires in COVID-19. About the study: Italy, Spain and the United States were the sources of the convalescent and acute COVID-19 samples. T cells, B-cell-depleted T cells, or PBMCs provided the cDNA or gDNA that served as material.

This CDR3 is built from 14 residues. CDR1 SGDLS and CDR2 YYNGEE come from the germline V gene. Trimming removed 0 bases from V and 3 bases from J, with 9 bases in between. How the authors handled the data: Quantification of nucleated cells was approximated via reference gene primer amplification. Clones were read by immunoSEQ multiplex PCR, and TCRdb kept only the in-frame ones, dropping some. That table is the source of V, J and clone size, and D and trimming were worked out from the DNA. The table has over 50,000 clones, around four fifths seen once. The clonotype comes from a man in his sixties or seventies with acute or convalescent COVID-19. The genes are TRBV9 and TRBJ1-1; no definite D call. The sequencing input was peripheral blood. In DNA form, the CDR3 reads TGTGCCAGCAGCGTAGGGCCCCATTACACTGAAGCTTTCTTT. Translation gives CASSVGPHYTEAFF.